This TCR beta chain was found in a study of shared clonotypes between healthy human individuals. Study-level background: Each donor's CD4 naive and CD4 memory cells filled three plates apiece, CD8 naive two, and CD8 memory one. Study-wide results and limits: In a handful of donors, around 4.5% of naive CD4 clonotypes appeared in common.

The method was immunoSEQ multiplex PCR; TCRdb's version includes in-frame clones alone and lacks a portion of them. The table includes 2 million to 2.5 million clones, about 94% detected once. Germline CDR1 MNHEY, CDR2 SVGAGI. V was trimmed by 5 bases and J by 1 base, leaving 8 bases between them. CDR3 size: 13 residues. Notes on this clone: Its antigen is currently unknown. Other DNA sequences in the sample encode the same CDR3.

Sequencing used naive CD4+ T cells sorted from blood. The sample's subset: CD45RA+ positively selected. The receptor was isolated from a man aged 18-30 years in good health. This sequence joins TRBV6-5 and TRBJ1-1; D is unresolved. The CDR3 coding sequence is TGTGCCAGCAGTCCTCGGGGGAACACTGAAGCTTTCTTT. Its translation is CASSPRGNTEAFF.